What follows describes a single TCR beta chain. Its antigen remains unidentified. CDR1 is MDHEN, CDR2 SYDVKM, per germline. V was pared by 5 bases and J by 0 bases, with 13 bases between. This CDR3 comprises 16 residues. This entry is derived from a study of T-cell reconstitution after alpha-beta-depleted transplantation in children. Whole-study findings and limits: Fresh T-cell production supplied most of the T-cell counts and diversity seen one year after transplant. Several hundred graft clones that had expanded were reportedly the source of alpha-beta T cells about two months after transplant.

Preparation of the TCRbeta library was carried out with unique molecular identifiers. TCRdb ran MiXCR on the PCR reads and lists one entry per CDR3 protein. The sample includes about 980,000 distinct CDR3 sequences, roughly 29% of them seen just once. The TCR was taken from a boy in the first two years of life who had a stem cell transplant for SCID, so the T cells may come from the graft donor. The sample was PBMCs, mostly from graft donor cells, taken 360 days after TCRalphabeta/CD19-depleted stem cell transplant. The chain carries TRBV28 and TRBJ2-2; D not certain. The CDR3 reads CASSGNRVSNTGELFF. The DNA of the CDR3 is TGTGCCAGCAGTGGGAATAGGGTTTCGAACACCGGGGAGCTGTTTTTT. The full variable domain, completed using reference TRBV28 and TRBJ2-2, is DVKVTQSSRYLVKRTGEKVFLECVQDMDHENMFWYRQDPGLGLRLIYFSYDVKMKEKGDIPEGYSVSREKKERFSLILESASTNQTSMYLCASSGNRVSNTGELFFGEGSRLTVL.